This is a list of T cell receptor beta chains from one sample in a study of OX40 agonist ivuxolimab in advanced cancers. The repertoire was sequenced with immunoSEQ multiplex PCR; TCRdb's copy has only in-frame clones and lacks some. The table has over 55,000 clones, 89% seen once; the top ten hold about 0.95%. The material sequenced was CD4+ or CD8+ T cells sorted from blood, taken in a trial of the OX40 agonist ivuxolimab. The receptors here all came from an adult with an advanced solid tumor such as melanoma, head and neck, liver or kidney cancer. Each CDR3 is given with its conserved first and last residue. Each record gives: clone size, J gene, D gene, CDR3 length, V gene, CDR3 DNA, CDR3 protein. The D gene is left open where the match is weak. Size is stated for part of the rows, as once, few or many counts, or as a class when the clone is expanded.

NA,TRBJ1-2,NA,13,TRBV11-2,TGTGCCAGCAGCCGACAGGACCACTATGGCTACACCTTC,CASSRQDHYGYTF
NA,TRBJ2-7,NA,13,TRBV5-1,TGCGCCAGCAGCTCTGGGGAAGGTTACGAGCAGTACTTC,CASSSGEGYEQYF
few,TRBJ1-2,NA,14,TRBV29-1,TGCAGCGTTGTTTTACCAGGGAGGGACTATGGCTACACCTTC,CSVVLPGRDYGYTF
few,TRBJ1-2,NA,10,TRBV2,TGTGCCAGCAGTGAAGTGGAACTACGCTTC,CASSEVELRF
NA,TRBJ2-5,TRBD2,18,TRBV4-2,TGTGCCAGCAGCCCCTCAACTGGGACTAGCGGGGCCCAAGAGACCCAGTACTTC,CASSPSTGTSGAQETQYF
NA,TRBJ2-7,TRBD2,12,TRBV7-2,TGTGCCAGCAGCTCGGTAGCGGGCGAGCAGTACTTC,CASSSVAGEQYF
NA,TRBJ2-7,NA,16,TRBV27,TGTGCCAGCAGTTTAGGTCTGTCAGGGGTAATTTACGAGCAGTACTTC,CASSLGLSGVIYEQYF
NA,TRBJ1-1,NA,15,TRBV5-4,TGTGCCAGCAGCTTTGGGCAGGGGAGCGCCTCTGAAGCTTTCTTT,CASSFGQGSASEAFF
few,TRBJ1-1,NA,16,TRBV4-2,TGTGCCAGCAGCCAACCTTGGACAGAAACGAACACTGAAGCTTTCTTT,CASSQPWTETNTEAFF
NA,TRBJ2-2,NA,16,TRBV23-1,TGCGCCAGCAGTATACGGACAGCAACGAACACCGGGGAGCTGTTTTTT,CASSIRTATNTGELFF
few,TRBJ1-2,NA,14,TRBV5-4,TGTGCCAGCAGCTGGCTGGTATCGTTCTATGGCTACACCTTC,CASSWLVSFYGYTF
NA,TRBJ1-1,TRBD1,15,TRBV11-3,TGTGCCAGCAGCTCCGGGACAGGGGTATCGACTGAAGCTTTCTTT,CASSSGTGVSTEAFF
NA,TRBJ1-1,NA,16,TRBV5-1,TGCGCCAGCAGCTTGGCCACGGGGGGTGGAAGCGCTGAAGCTTTCTTT,CASSLATGGGSAEAFF
NA,TRBJ2-7,TRBD1,14,TRBV5-1,TGCGCCAGCAGGGGGGGACAGGGGTTGAACGAGCAGTACTTC,CASRGGQGLNEQYF
NA,TRBJ1-2,NA,12,TRBV30,TGTGCCTGGAGTGACAGTTTTTATGGCTACACCTTC,CAWSDSFYGYTF
NA,TRBJ1-1,TRBD1,15,TRBV18,TGTGCCAGCTCACCACGGGACAGTCTGAACACTGAAGCTTTCTTT,CASSPRDSLNTEAFF
once,TRBJ2-7,TRBD1,16,TRBV5-6,TGTGCCAGCAGCTTGTTGGGACAGGTTAGCTCCTACGAGCAGTACTTC,CASSLLGQVSSYEQYF
NA,TRBJ2-7,NA,14,TRBV6-5,TGTGCCAGCAGCTCCCCTAGCGACAGCTACGAGCAGTACTTC,CASSSPSDSYEQYF
once,TRBJ1-4,NA,14,TRBV27,TGTGCCAGCAAAGGGTGGGGGGGAAGCGAAAAACTGTTTTTT,CASKGWGGSEKLFF
NA,TRBJ2-5,NA,12,TRBV11-2,TGTGCCAGCAGCTCGTACGGACTCCTCCAGTACTTC,CASSSYGLLQYF
NA,TRBJ1-5,NA,16,TRBV5-6,TGTGCCAGCAGCTTTTGGAGGGAACAGGGTGGTCAGCCCCAGCATTTT,CASSFWREQGGQPQHF
NA,TRBJ2-1,NA,12,TRBV6-6,TGTGCCAGCAGTTCATCGGGCAATGAGCAGTTCTTC,CASSSSGNEQFF
few,TRBJ1-4,NA,14,TRBV5-1,TGCGCCAGCAGCTTGGGGGGGACTAATGAAAAACTGTTTTTT,CASSLGGTNEKLFF
once,TRBJ2-1,NA,15,TRBV6-6,TGTGCCAGCAGTTACTCGATCGCCGCCCTCAATGAGCAGTTCTTC,CASSYSIAALNEQFF
NA,TRBJ1-3,NA,16,TRBV5-6,TGTGCCAGCAGCCTGCGACAGGTAACCTCTGGAAACACCATATATTTT,CASSLRQVTSGNTIYF
NA,TRBJ2-3,TRBD2,19,TRBV19,TGTGCCAGTAGCCACCCCGTTGTAGCGGGGGGGCCTCGCACAGATACGCAGTATTTT,CASSHPVVAGGPRTDTQYF
NA,TRBJ1-1,NA,14,TRBV7-8,TGTGCCAGCAGCTTAGGGCAGGGTAATGGTGAAGCTTTCTTT,CASSLGQGNGEAFF
NA,TRBJ2-1,NA,15,TRBV7-9,TGTGCCAGCAGCCACACAGGATACTCCTACAATGAGCAGTTCTTC,CASSHTGYSYNEQFF
NA,TRBJ2-5,NA,15,TRBV11-2,TGTGCCAGCAGCTTGATCAGGGGACCGGTCGAGACCCAGTACTTC,CASSLIRGPVETQYF
NA,TRBJ2-3,TRBD1,15,TRBV6-1,TGTGCCAGCAGTCTACAGGGGGCCGGCACAGATACGCAGTATTTT,CASSLQGAGTDTQYF
NA,TRBJ2-3,TRBD2,19,TRBV27,TGTGCCAGCAGTTTCCTGGGACTAGCGGGGGGCCCTAGCACAGATACGCAGTATTTT,CASSFLGLAGGPSTDTQYF
NA,TRBJ2-7,NA,14,TRBV5-6,TGTGCCAGCAGCCACGGGCGGCTCCCCGGCGAGCAGTACTTC,CASSHGRLPGEQYF
once,TRBJ2-2,NA,15,TRBV11-2,TGTGCCAGCAGCTTCAATAGACCCAGCACAGGGGAGCTGTTTTTT,CASSFNRPSTGELFF
NA,TRBJ2-1,NA,18,TRBV7-2,TGTGCCAGCAGCTTAGGGCTTAGGGCCAGGAGGTCCTACAATGAGCAGTTCTTC,CASSLGLRARRSYNEQFF
few,TRBJ1-5,TRBD1,15,TRBV7-9,TGTGCCAGCAGCTTAGGGACAGGGGGCAGCCAGCCCCAGCATTTT,CASSLGTGGSQPQHF
NA,TRBJ2-7,NA,13,TRBV7-7,TGTGCCTACAGGGATTACCCGTTCTACGAGCAGTACTTC,CAYRDYPFYEQYF
NA,TRBJ2-1,NA,18,TRBV10-3,TGTGCCATCAGTGAGTCGGTCGCTACTTACAACTCCTACAATGAGCAGTTCTTC,CAISESVATYNSYNEQFF
NA,TRBJ1-6,NA,15,TRBV6-1,TGTGCCAGCAGTGAAGCATGGCAGAAGAATTCACCCCTCCACTTT,CASSEAWQKNSPLHF
once,TRBJ1-5,NA,12,TRBV6-1,TGTGCCAGCAGTGAAAGAGGGCAGCCCCAGCATTTT,CASSERGQPQHF
NA,TRBJ2-5,TRBD2,17,TRBV19,TGTGCCAGTAGTATAGGGGGTAGCGGGGACTCGGGAGAGACCCAGTACTTC,CASSIGGSGDSGETQYF
NA,TRBJ2-7,TRBD1,16,TRBV6-5,TGTGCCAGCAGTTACCGAGGACAGGGGGTTTCCTACGAGCAGTACTTC,CASSYRGQGVSYEQYF
few,TRBJ1-2,NA,15,TRBV6-1,TGTGCCAGCAGTGAAGCGGGATTACTCGCCTATGGCTACACCTTC,CASSEAGLLAYGYTF
NA,TRBJ1-3,NA,15,TRBV2,TGTGCCAGCAGGGGAACGGGTACTCCTGGAAACACCATATATTTT,CASRGTGTPGNTIYF
NA,TRBJ1-2,NA,13,TRBV5-1,TGCGCCAGCAGCTTCGAGGGCTCCTATGGCTACACCTTC,CASSFEGSYGYTF
NA,TRBJ1-1,TRBD1,13,TRBV6-1,TGTGCCAGCATCGGGACAGGGATAACTGAAGCTTTCTTT,CASIGTGITEAFF
NA,TRBJ2-2,NA,17,TRBV4-2,TGTGCCAGCAGCCAAGATAACTGGGGACCTATCACCGGGGAGCTGTTTTTT,CASSQDNWGPITGELFF
NA,TRBJ2-7,NA,15,TRBV11-2,TGTGCCAGCAGCACCCACAGTGGAATTGGCTACGAGCAGTACTTC,CASSTHSGIGYEQYF
NA,TRBJ1-2,NA,14,TRBV27,TGTGCCAGCGGTACCGGGAGGGGAATCTATGGCTACACCTTC,CASGTGRGIYGYTF
once,TRBJ1-6,NA,16,TRBV18,TGTGCCAGCTCACCTCCCCCGGGACCGAGCAATTCACCCCTCCACTTT,CASSPPPGPSNSPLHF
NA,TRBJ2-5,TRBD2,15,TRBV5-1,TGCGCCAGCAGCTTCAACGGGGGGGCCTCAGAGACCCAGTACTTC,CASSFNGGASETQYF
NA,TRBJ1-6,NA,18,TRBV4-2,TGTGCCAGCAGCCGGGCGTTGTCCAACAGCATTAGTAATTCACCCCTCCACTTT,CASSRALSNSISNSPLHF
NA,TRBJ2-7,NA,15,TRBV9,TGTGCCAGCAGCGTAGCTGGGGACGGAGGCTACGAGCAGTACTTC,CASSVAGDGGYEQYF
once,TRBJ2-7,NA,13,TRBV18,TGTGCCAGCTCACATGGTACAGCGTACGAGCAGTACTTC,CASSHGTAYEQYF
NA,TRBJ2-7,NA,13,TRBV10-3,TGTGCCATCAGTAGGGGTATAGAATACGAGCAGTACTTC,CAISRGIEYEQYF